The TCR beta chain described here comes from a study of T cells in Graves' hyperthyroidism and ophthalmopathy. TCR beta CDR3 region amplification was performed from RNA transcripts. Primed by the HTBI set, a first-round RT-PCR was run on the TCR CDR3. MiXCR, run by TCRdb on the multiplex PCR reads, gives a single entry per CDR3 protein. Here the sample spans 250,000 to 300,000 distinct CDR3 sequences, roughly a fifth being singletons. This clonotype was obtained from a man between 45 and 60 years old with Graves' ophthalmopathy. The sequencing sample was made of blood.

DNA of the CDR3: TGTGCCAGCAGTTACCCCGCAGGGGGCAATGAAGCTTTCTTT. This translates into CASSYPAGGNEAFF. The chain recombines TRBV6-2 or TRBV6-3 with TRBJ1-1, with 8 bases aligning to TRBD1. The trim removed 2 bases at V and 7 bases at J, leaving 6 bases unmatched. This CDR3 region has 14 residues. Per germline, CDR1 MNHEY and CDR2 SVGEGT.